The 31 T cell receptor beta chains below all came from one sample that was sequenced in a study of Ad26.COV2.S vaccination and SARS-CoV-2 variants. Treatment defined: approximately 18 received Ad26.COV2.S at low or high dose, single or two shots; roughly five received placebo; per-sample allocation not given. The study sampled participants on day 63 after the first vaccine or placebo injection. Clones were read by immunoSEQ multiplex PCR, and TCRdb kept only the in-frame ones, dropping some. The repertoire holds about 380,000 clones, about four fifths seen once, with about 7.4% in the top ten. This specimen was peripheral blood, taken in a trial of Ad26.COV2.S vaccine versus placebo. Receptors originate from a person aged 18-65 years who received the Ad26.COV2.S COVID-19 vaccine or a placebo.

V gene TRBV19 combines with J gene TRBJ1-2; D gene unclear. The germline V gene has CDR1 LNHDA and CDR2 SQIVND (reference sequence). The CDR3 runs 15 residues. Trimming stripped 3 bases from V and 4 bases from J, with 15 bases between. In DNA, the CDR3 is TGTGCCAGTAGTATTACCGTCAGGCCGACCTATGGCTACACCTTC. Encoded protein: CASSITVRPTYGYTF.

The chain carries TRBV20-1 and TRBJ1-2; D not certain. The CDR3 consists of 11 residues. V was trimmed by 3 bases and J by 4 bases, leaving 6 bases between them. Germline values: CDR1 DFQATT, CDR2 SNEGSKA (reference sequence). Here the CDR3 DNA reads TGCAGTGCTAGTAGGAGCTATGGCTACACCTTC. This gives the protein CSASRSYGYTF.

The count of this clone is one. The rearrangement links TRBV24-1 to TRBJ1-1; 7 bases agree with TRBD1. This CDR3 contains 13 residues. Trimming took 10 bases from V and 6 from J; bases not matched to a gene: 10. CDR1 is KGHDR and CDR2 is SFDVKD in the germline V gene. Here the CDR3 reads CATRTGERAEAFF. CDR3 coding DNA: TGTGCCACTCGCACAGGGGAAAGGGCTGAAGCTTTCTTT.

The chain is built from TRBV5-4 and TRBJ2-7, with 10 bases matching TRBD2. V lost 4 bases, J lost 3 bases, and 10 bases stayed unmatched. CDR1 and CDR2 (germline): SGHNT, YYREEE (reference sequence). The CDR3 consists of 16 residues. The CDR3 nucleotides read TGTGCCAGCAGCCCAGTAGCGGGGGGACTCAACTACGAGCAGTACTTC. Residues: CASSPVAGGLNYEQYF.

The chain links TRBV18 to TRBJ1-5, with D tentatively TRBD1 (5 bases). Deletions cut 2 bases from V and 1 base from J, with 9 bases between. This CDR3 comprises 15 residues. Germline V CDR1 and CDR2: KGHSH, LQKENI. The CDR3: CASSPGGLSNQPQHF. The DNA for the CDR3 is TGTGCCAGCTCACCAGGGGGTTTGAGCAATCAGCCCCAGCATTTT.

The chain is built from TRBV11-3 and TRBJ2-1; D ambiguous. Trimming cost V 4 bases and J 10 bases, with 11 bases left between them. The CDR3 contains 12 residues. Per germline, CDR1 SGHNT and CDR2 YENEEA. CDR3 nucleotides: TGTGCCAGCAGCTCCCCCCAACGGGAGCAGTTCTTC. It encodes CASSSPQREQFF.

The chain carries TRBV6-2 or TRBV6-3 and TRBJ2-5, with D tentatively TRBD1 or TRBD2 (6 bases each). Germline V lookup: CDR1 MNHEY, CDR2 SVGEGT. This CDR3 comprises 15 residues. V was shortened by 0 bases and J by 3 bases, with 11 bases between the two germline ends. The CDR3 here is CASSYSAGGEETQYF. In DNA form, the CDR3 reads TGTGCCAGCAGTTACTCCGCCGGGGGCGAAGAGACCCAGTACTTC.

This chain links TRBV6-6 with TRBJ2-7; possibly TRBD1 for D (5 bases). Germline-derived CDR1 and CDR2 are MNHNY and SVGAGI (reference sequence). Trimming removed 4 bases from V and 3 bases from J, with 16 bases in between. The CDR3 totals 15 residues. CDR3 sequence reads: CASSSDTLGNYEQYF. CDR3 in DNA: TGTGCCAGCAGTTCGGACACTCTAGGGAACTACGAGCAGTACTTC.

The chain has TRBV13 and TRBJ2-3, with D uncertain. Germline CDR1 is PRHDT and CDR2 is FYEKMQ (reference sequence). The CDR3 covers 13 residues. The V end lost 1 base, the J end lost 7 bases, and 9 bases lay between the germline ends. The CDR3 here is CASSLARLNTQYF. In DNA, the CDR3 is TGTGCCAGCAGCTTAGCCCGACTTAATACGCAGTATTTT.

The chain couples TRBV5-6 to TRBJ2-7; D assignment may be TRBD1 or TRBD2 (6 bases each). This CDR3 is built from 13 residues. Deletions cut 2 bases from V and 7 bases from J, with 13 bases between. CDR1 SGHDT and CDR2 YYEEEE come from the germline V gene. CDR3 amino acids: CASSFGGEFEQYF. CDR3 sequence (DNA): TGTGCCAGCAGCTTCGGGGGCGAGTTTGAGCAGTACTTC.

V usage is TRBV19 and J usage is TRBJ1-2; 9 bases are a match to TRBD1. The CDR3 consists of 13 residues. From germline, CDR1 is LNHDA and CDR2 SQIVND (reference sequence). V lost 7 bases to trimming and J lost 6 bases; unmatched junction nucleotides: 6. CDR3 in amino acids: CASMDRGRDGYTF. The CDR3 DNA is TGTGCCAGTATGGACAGGGGTAGGGATGGCTACACCTTC.

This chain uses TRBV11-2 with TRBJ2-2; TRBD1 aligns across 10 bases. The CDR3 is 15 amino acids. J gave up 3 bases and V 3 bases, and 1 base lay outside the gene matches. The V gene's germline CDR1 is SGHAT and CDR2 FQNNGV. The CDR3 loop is CASSFGTGDTGELFF. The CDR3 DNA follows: TGTGCCAGCAGCTTCGGGACAGGGGACACCGGGGAGCTGTTTTTT. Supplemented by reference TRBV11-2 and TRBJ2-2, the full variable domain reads EAGVAQSPRYKIIEKRQSVAFWCNPISGHATLYWYQQILGQGPKLLIQFQNNGVVDDSQLPKDRFSAERLKGVDSTLKIQPAKLEDSAVYLCASSFGTGDTGELFFGEGSRLTVL.

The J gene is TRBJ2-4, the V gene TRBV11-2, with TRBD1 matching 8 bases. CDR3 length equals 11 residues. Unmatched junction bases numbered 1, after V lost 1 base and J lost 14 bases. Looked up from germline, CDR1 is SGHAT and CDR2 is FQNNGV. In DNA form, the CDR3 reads TGTGCCAGCAGCTTAGGGGACAGGAAGTACTTC. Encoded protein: CASSLGDRKYF.

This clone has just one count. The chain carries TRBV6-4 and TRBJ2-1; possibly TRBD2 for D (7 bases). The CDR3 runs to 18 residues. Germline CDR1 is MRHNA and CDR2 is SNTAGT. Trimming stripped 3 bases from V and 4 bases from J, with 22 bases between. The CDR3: CASSETLKGGPFYNEQFF. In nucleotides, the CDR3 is TGTGCCAGCAGTGAAACACTAAAGGGGGGGCCTTTTTACAATGAGCAGTTCTTC.

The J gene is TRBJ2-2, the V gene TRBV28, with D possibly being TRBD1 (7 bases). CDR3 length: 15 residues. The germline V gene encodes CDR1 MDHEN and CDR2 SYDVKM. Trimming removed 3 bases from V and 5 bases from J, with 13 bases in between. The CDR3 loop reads CASSLEGARTGELFF. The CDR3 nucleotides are TGTGCCAGCAGTTTGGAGGGGGCGAGAACCGGGGAGCTGTTTTTT.

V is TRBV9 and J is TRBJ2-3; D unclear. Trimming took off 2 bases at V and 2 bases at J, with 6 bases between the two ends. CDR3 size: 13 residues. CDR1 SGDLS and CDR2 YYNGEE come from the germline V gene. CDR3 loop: CASSVDDTDTQYF. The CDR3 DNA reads TGTGCCAGCAGCGTGGACGACACAGATACGCAGTATTTT.

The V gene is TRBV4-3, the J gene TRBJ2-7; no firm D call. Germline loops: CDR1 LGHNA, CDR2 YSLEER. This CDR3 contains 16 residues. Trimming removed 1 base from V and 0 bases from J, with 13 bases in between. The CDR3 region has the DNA TGCGCCAGCAGCCAAGGAGTACGAACGGTCTCCTACGAGCAGTACTTC. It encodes CASSQGVRTVSYEQYF.

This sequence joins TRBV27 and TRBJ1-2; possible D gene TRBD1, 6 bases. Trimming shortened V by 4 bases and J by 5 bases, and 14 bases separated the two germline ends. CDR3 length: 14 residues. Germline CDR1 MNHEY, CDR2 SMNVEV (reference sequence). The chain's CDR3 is CASSSEGGYYGYTF. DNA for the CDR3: TGTGCCAGCAGTTCGGAGGGGGGATATTATGGCTACACCTTC.

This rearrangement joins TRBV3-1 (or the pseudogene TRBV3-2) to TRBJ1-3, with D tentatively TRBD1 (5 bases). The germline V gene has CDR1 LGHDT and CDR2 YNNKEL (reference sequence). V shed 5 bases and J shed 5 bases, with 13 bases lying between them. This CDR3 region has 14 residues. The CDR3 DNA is TGTGCCAGCAGCTTTGACAGATACCGAAACACCATATATTTT. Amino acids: CASSFDRYRNTIYF.

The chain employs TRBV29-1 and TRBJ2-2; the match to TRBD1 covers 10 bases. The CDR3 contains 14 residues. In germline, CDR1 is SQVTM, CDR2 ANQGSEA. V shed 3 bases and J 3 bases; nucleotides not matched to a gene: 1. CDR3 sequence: CSVEGTGDTGELFF. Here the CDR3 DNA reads TGCAGCGTTGAGGGGACAGGGGACACCGGGGAGCTGTTTTTT.

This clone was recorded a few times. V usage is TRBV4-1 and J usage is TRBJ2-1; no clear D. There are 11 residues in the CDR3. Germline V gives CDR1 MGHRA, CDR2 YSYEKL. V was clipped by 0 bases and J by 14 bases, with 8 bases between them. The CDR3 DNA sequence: TGCGCCAGCAGCCAAGATTACGTGAAGTTCTTC. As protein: CASSQDYVKFF.

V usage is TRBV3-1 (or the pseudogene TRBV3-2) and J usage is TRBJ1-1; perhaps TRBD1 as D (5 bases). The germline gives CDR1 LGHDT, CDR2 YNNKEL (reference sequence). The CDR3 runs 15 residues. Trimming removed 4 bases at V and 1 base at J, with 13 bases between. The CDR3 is CASSRLSTANTEAFF. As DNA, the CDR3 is TGTGCCAGCAGCCGTTTATCGACAGCGAACACTGAAGCTTTCTTT.

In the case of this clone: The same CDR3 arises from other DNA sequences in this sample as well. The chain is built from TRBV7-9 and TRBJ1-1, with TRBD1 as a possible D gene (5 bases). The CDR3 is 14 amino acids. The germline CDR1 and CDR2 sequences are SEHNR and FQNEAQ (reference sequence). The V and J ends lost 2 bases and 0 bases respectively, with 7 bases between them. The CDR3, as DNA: TGTGCCAGCAGCTTAACAGGTTTGAACACTGAAGCTTTCTTT. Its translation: CASSLTGLNTEAFF.

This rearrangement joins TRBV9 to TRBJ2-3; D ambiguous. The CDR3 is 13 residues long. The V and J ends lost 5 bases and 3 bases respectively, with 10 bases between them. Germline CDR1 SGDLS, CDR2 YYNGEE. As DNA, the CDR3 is TGTGCCAGCAGTCTCTCGGTTACAGATACGCAGTATTTT. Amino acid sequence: CASSLSVTDTQYF.

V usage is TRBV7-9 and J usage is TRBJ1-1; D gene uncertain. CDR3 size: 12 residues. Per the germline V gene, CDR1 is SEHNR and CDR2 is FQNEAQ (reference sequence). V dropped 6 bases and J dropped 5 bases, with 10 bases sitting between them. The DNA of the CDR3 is TGTGCCAGCAGGGCGGGAGGGACTGAAGCTTTCTTT. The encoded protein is CASRAGGTEAFF. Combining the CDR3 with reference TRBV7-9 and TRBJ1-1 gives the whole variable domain DTGVSQNPRHKITKRGQNVTFRCDPISEHNRLYWYRQTLGQGPEFLTYFQNEAQLEKSRLLSDRFSAERPKGSFSTLEIQRTEQGDSAMYLCASRAGGTEAFFGQGTRLTVV.

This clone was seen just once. In DNA, the CDR3 is TGTGCCAGTAATTGGGGACACGATAATTCACCCCTCCACTTT. Encoded protein: CASNWGHDNSPLHF. The rearrangement links TRBV19 to TRBJ1-6; possible D gene TRBD1, 6 bases. V dropped 7 bases and J dropped 5 bases, with 12 bases sitting between them. This CDR3 is built from 14 residues. Germline CDR1 and CDR2: LNHDA and SQIVND (reference sequence). The variable domain in full, completed from reference TRBV19 and TRBJ1-6, reads DGGITQSPKYLFRKEGQNVTLSCEQNLNHDAMYWYRQDPGQGLRLIYYSQIVNDFQKGDIAEGYSVSREKKESFPLTVTSAQKNPTAFYLCASNWGHDNSPLHFGNGTRLTVT.

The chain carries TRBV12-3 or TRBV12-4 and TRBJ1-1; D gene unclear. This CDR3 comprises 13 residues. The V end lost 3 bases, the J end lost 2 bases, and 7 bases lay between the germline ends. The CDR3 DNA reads TGTGCCAGCAGTTTTAAACCCAACACTGAAGCTTTCTTT. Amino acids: CASSFKPNTEAFF.

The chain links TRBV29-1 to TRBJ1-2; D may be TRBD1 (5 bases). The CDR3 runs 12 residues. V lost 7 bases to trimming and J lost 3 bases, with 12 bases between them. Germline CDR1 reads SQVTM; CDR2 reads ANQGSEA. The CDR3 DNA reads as TGCAGCGCTCCCGACAGTCACTATGGCTACACCTTC. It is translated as CSAPDSHYGYTF. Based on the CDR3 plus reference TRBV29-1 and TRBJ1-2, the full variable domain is SAVISQKPSRDICQRGTSLTIQCQVDSQVTMMFWYRQQPGQSLTLIATANQGSEATYESGFVIDKFPISRPNLTFSTLTVSNMSPEDSSIYLCSAPDSHYGYTFGSGTRLTVV.

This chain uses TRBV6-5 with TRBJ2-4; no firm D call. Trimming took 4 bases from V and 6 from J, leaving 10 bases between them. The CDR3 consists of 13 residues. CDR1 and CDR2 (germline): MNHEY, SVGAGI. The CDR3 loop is CASSSLPGNIQYF. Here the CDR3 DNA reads TGTGCCAGCAGTTCCTTACCCGGAAACATTCAGTACTTC.

CDR3 in DNA: TGTGCCAGCAGCTTCTCGAACACCGGGGAGCTGTTTTTT. Its protein product is CASSFSNTGELFF. This sequence joins TRBV11-2 and TRBJ2-2; D gene unclear. V was shortened by 3 bases and J by 0 bases, with 2 bases between the two germline ends. This CDR3 is built from 13 residues. Germline V gene data show CDR1 as SGHAT and CDR2 as FQNNGV.

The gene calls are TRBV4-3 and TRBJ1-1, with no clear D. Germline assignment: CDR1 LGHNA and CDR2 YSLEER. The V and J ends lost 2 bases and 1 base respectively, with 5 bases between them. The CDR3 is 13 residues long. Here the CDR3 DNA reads TGCGCCAGCAGCCAATTTCCGAACACTGAAGCTTTCTTT. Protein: CASSQFPNTEAFF.